This entry lists 17 T cell receptor beta chains sequenced from one sample in a study of cytomegalovirus exposure and HLA in healthy donors. The PCR contained 60 Vbeta and 13 Jbeta primers. Measured with immunoSEQ multiplex PCR; TCRdb has only the in-frame clones, and not every one. The sample includes 140,000 to 150,000 clones, just over 65% of them seen just once. The specimen sequenced was PBMCs. These TCRs come from a woman aged 55-70 years in good health and CMV-seronegative.

The gene calls are TRBV27 and TRBJ2-7; 7 nucleotides agree with TRBD2. The CDR3 loop spans 16 amino acids. Germline V gene sequence: CDR1 MNHEY, CDR2 SMNVEV (reference sequence). V dropped 6 bases and J dropped 2; count of bases not matched to a gene: 13. The CDR3: CASSLRLAGPTYEQYF. CDR3 DNA sequence: TGTGCCAGCAGCCTAAGACTAGCTGGCCCCACCTACGAGCAGTACTTC.

The J gene is TRBJ2-7, the V gene TRBV29-1, with TRBD1 identical over 11 bases. This CDR3 contains 14 residues. Germline V CDR1 and CDR2: SQVTM, ANQGSEA. V lost 3 bases, J lost 0 bases, and 1 base stayed unmatched. This chain's CDR3 is CSVDGTGGSYEQYF. CDR3 coding DNA: TGCAGCGTTGATGGGACAGGGGGCTCCTACGAGCAGTACTTC.

The chain recombines TRBV15 with TRBJ1-3, with D possibly being TRBD1 (6 bases). Trimming removed 2 bases from V and 4 bases from J, with 15 bases in between. The CDR3 runs 16 residues. Germline CDR1 LNHNV, CDR2 YYDKDF (reference sequence). CDR3 region: CATSRTKDRGGNTIYF. As DNA, the CDR3 is TGTGCCACCAGCAGAACAAAGGACAGAGGGGGAAACACCATATATTTT.

This clone showed up just a few times. This chain uses TRBV5-6 with TRBJ1-1; D unclear. CDR3 size: 14 residues. Per the germline V gene, CDR1 is SGHDT and CDR2 is YYEEEE. The V end was cut by 0 bases, the J end by 0 bases, with 6 bases between. The CDR3 protein is CASSLAVVNTEAFF. The CDR3 DNA sequence: TGTGCCAGCAGCTTGGCGGTAGTGAACACTGAAGCTTTCTTT.

The gene calls are TRBV5-1 and TRBJ2-2; a possible D gene is TRBD2 (5 bases). The CDR3 runs to 14 residues. Germline V gene lookup returns CDR1 SGHRS and CDR2 YFSETQ. V lost 4 bases and J lost 3, with 10 bases in between. The CDR3 loop reads CASSPSGYTGELFF. The CDR3 coding sequence is TGCGCCAGCAGCCCAAGCGGATACACCGGGGAGCTGTTTTTT.

This clone was observed a single time. This chain links TRBV6-1 with TRBJ1-5; 9 bases fit TRBD1. The germline CDR1 and CDR2 sequences are MNHNS and SASEGT. V was pared by 4 bases and J by 4 bases, with 5 bases of the junction left unmatched. This CDR3 is built from 15 residues. For the CDR3, the DNA is TGTGCCAGCAGTGCCACAGGGGGCGGTAATCAGCCCCAGCATTTT. Its protein is CASSATGGGNQPQHF.

J is TRBJ1-4 and V is TRBV19, with D hard to call. V dropped 11 bases and J dropped 5 bases, with 15 bases sitting between them. Germline V lookup: CDR1 LNHDA, CDR2 SQIVND (reference sequence). CDR3 length: 13 amino acids. CDR3 protein: CASRGLANEKLFF. The CDR3 nucleotides read TGTGCCTCACGCGGGCTAGCAAATGAAAAACTGTTTTTT.

The CDR3 protein is CASKDRQVNEKLFF. CDR3 nucleotides: TGTGCCAGTAAGGACAGGCAAGTTAATGAAAAACTGTTTTTT. The chain couples TRBV19 to TRBJ1-4; the match to TRBD1 covers 7 bases. Germline V gene sequence: CDR1 LNHDA, CDR2 SQIVND (reference sequence). V was clipped by 7 bases and J by 4 bases; unmatched bases: 6. CDR3 length equals 14 residues.

The chain is built from TRBV7-9 and TRBJ1-4; TRBD1 matches 8 bases. The CDR3 is 12 residues long. In germline, CDR1 is SEHNR, CDR2 FQNEAQ (reference sequence). V dropped 5 bases and J dropped 14; count of bases not matched to a gene: 7. CDR3 in DNA: TGTGCCAGCAGCCCTGGGACAGGAGGTCTGTTTTTT. As protein: CASSPGTGGLFF.

The rearrangement joins TRBV7-8 to TRBJ2-2, with a possible D match to TRBD1 (6 bases). The length of the CDR3 is 16 residues. The V end lost 5 bases, the J end lost 4 bases, and 17 bases lay between the germline ends. Germline V CDR1 and CDR2: SGHVS, FQNEAQ. This chain's CDR3 is CASSKGPGAITGELFF. DNA for the CDR3: TGTGCCAGCAGCAAAGGGCCAGGGGCGATCACCGGGGAGCTGTTTTTT. Full variable domain (missing parts from reference TRBV7-8 and TRBJ2-2): GAGVSQSPRYKVAKRGQDVALRCDPISGHVSLFWYQQALGQGPEFLTYFQNEAQLDKSGLPSDRFFAERPEGSVSTLKIQRTQQEDSAVYLCASSKGPGAITGELFFGEGSRLTVL.

This chain uses TRBV11-2 with TRBJ2-7; 7 bases align to TRBD2. The CDR3 totals 15 residues. J gave up 0 bases and V 2 bases, and 4 bases lay outside the gene matches. CDR1 and CDR2 from the germline V gene are SGHAT and FQNNGV. The CDR3 is CASSLRLADSYEQYF. The DNA of the CDR3 is TGTGCCAGCAGCTTAAGGCTAGCGGACTCCTACGAGCAGTACTTC.

On this clone: One end of the junction varies from germline; a read error may be responsible. The chain employs TRBV18 and TRBJ1-2, with TRBD1 identical over 9 bases. The CDR3 spans 17 residues. Germline V lookup: CDR1 KGHSH, CDR2 LQKENI. CDR3 protein: CRLDRGKVGLKVHGYTF. CDR3 nucleotide sequence: TGCCGATTGGACAGGGGTAAAGTTGGGCTCAAGGTCCATGGCTACACCTTC. The full variable domain, in which reference TRBV18 and TRBJ1-2 provide the parts outside the CDR3, is NAGVMQNPRHLVRRRGQEARLRCSPMKGHSHVYWYRQLPEEGLKFMVYLQKENIIDESGMPKERFSAEFPKEGPSILRIQQVVRGDSAAYFCRLDRGKVGLKVHGYTFGSGTRLTVV.

V gene TRBV5-3 combines with J gene TRBJ1-5; D is uncertain. TRBV5-3 is an open reading frame, and its role is uncertain. V was cut by 4 bases and J by 6 bases, with 14 bases left in between. The CDR3 has 14 amino acids. CDR3 bases: TGTGCCAGAAGCCTCACAGAGAAAGGTCAGCCCCAGCATTTT. It translates to CARSLTEKGQPQHF.

Here the CDR3 reads CASSLSGQGGLYEQYF. The CDR3 DNA is TGTGCCAGCAGCTTAAGCGGCCAAGGGGGTCTGTACGAGCAGTACTTC. V gene TRBV11-2 combines with J gene TRBJ2-7, with a weak D call TRBD1 (6 bases). Trimming took off 2 bases at V and 4 bases at J, with 18 bases between the two ends. Germline V CDR1 and CDR2: SGHAT, FQNNGV. The CDR3 runs 16 residues. The whole variable domain, filled in from reference TRBV11-2 and TRBJ2-7, reads EAGVAQSPRYKIIEKRQSVAFWCNPISGHATLYWYQQILGQGPKLLIQFQNNGVVDDSQLPKDRFSAERLKGVDSTLKIQPAKLEDSAVYLCASSLSGQGGLYEQYFGPGTRLTVT.

The gene calls are TRBV5-1 and TRBJ2-1, with a weak D call TRBD1 (6 bases). CDR3 length: 15 amino acids. Germline lookup yields CDR1 SGHRS and CDR2 YFSETQ. Trimming took off 5 bases at V and 6 bases at J, with 18 bases between the two ends. The CDR3, as DNA: TGCGCCAGCAGTCCCCAGGTGGGGGCTGGCAATGAGCAGTTCTTC. Encoded protein: CASSPQVGAGNEQFF.

This rearrangement joins TRBV19 to TRBJ2-7; 12 bases match TRBD2. Trimming removed 6 bases from V and 0 bases from J; junction bases left unmatched: 9. Germline CDR1 is LNHDA and CDR2 is SQIVND (reference sequence). There are 17 residues in the CDR3. The chain's CDR3 is CASRGLAGGKPSYEQYF. The CDR3 coding sequence is TGTGCCAGTAGGGGTCTAGCGGGGGGGAAACCCTCCTACGAGCAGTACTTC.

This chain joins TRBV7-9 and TRBJ1-2; D unclear. CDR3 length: 12 residues. Trimming removed 5 bases at V and 5 bases at J, with 9 bases between. Per germline, CDR1 SEHNR and CDR2 FQNEAQ (reference sequence). The CDR3: CASSPGSYGYTF. The CDR3 coding sequence is TGTGCCAGCAGCCCCGGTAGTTATGGCTACACCTTC. Variable domain in full (rest from reference TRBV7-9 and TRBJ1-2): DTGVSQNPRHKITKRGQNVTFRCDPISEHNRLYWYRQTLGQGPEFLTYFQNEAQLEKSRLLSDRFSAERPKGSFSTLEIQRTEQGDSAMYLCASSPGSYGYTFGSGTRLTVV.